This TCR beta chain was recovered during a study of cytomegalovirus exposure and HLA in healthy donors. Study observations and caveats: The availability of immune exposure information extended only to CMV serostatus. Clonal expansion was found to be greater in HLA-associated TCR beta chains than in equally common others in a later analysis. TCR beta V- and J-gene trimming, according to a later analysis, was linked to a missense DCLRE1C variant. In vitro confirmation showed a few CMV-associated chains to be CMV antigen specific.

Primers for the PCR totalled 60 Vbeta and 13 Jbeta. The method was immunoSEQ multiplex PCR; TCRdb's version includes in-frame clones alone and lacks a portion of them. The table has more than 120,000 clones, 75% to 80% seen once; the top ten hold about 6.8%. As concerns this clone: Its antigen is unknown. Germline and junction disagree at one end, which may indicate a read error.

Sample: PBMCs. The sequence derives from a middle-aged woman in good health and CMV-seropositive.

CDR3 nucleotide sequence: TGTTCCAGCAGCTTAGAACGGAAGGGACTCTCTGGCTACACCTTC. This codes for CSSSLERKGLSGYTF. The chain carries TRBV7-9 and TRBJ1-2, with D possibly matching TRBD1 (5 bases). The CDR3 has 15 amino acids. The germline gives CDR1 SEHNR, CDR2 FQNEAQ (reference sequence).